These T cell receptor beta chains were read from a single sample in a study of blood T cell repertoires in COVID-19. Generated by immunoSEQ multiplex PCR, the TCRdb table keeps only in-frame clones and is missing some. Counted here are about 52,000 clones, approximately 89% occurring once; the ten biggest clones make up 9%. Input material: peripheral blood. The origin of the receptors is a man older than 75 with active or convalescent COVID-19. The CDR3 runs from the conserved cysteine through the conserved F or W.

V gene,CDR3 protein
TRBV19,CASSISGDNQPQHF
TRBV7-8,CASNPTRLAGEQETQYF
TRBV11-2,CASSSRQGRSETQYF
TRBV11-2,CASSLDQGGGQPQHF
TRBV11-2,CASRGFRTVGGEQFF
TRBV7-9,CASSLGQGQQETQYF
TRBV7-2,CASSPTGNQPQHF
TRBV19,CASSIVGQPNYGYTF
TRBV28,CASSFRNQPQHF
TRBV2,CASRRAPRQLNTEAFF
TRBV7-6,CASSPNRGFNQPQHF
TRBV5-1,CASSLDPGTSGSGYEQFF
TRBV28,CASRTPALSGGSQFF
TRBV11-3,CASSLEQGPSYEQYF
TRBV10-2,CASNGTGAYSNQPQHF
TRBV28,CAIGTVGTYQPQHF
TRBV2,CASRGTGGRGGYTF
TRBV7-6,CASSSPGGHEQYF
TRBV18,CASSVGPPDYGYTF
TRBV30,CAWSVETVSPDEQYF
TRBV10-2,CASRDPSTGHNEKLFF
TRBV11-3,CASSFRPRSEAFF
TRBV3-1/TRBV3-2,CASSQGPSSYEQYF
TRBV15,CATSRDRRATSGSKEYF
TRBV10-3,CAISESLAVSYNEQFF
TRBV11-2,CASSPSLASLGRETQYF
TRBV28,CASSTRGLAGVWGYEQYF
TRBV30,CAGRRVAGGNEQFF
TRBV10-3,CAISERRGLAGVPGETQYF
TRBV13,CASSSGGAESTDTQYF
TRBV7-9,CASSSYYEQYF
TRBV24-1,CATSAYAGAGDQPQHF
TRBV14,CASSQGGLAGQFF
TRBV7-9,CASSLSRGQENGHTF
TRBV7-2,CASGGRGRWYPRYTF
TRBV7-2,CASSLRASGRAVEQFF
TRBV15,CATSRGRGGKDEKLFF
TRBV2,CASSKQYQPQHF
TRBV5-1,CASSPDRTSGMTDTQYF
TRBV5-1,CASSLSGGNQPQHF
TRBV6-2/TRBV6-3,CASTPLAGGTSGTQYF
TRBV28,CASSSPRRRLTYGYTF
TRBV3-1/TRBV3-2,CASTRRGGGDTQYF
TRBV19,CASSIGTSGTTDTQYF
TRBV30,CAWSAQGTEYGYTF
TRBV2,CASSPGGRRGYTF
TRBV3-1/TRBV3-2,CASSHGDRNYGYTF
TRBV7-3,CASSLGGQGTDTQYF
TRBV7-8,CASSYRRTTRETQYF
TRBV5-1,CASSSRGTGEDEQYF